The clone carrying this T cell receptor (beta chain) was picked up a small number of times. Its antigen remains unknown. The CDR3 covers 19 residues. Germline-derived CDR1 and CDR2 are SGHAT and FQDESV (reference sequence). Trimming cost V 6 bases and J 5 bases, with 29 bases left between them. The entry originates in a study of CD8 T cells in ankylosing spondylitis. With molecular barcodes, quantitative 5'-RACE was used to make the TCR beta libraries. MiXCR, applied by TCRdb to the 5' RACE reads, yields one record per CDR3 protein. This table has 250,000 to 300,000 distinct CDR3 sequences, 15% to 20% appearing once. Findings and limits, study-wide: As for the disease-linked clones, they showed a CD8+ phenotype and occurred at relatively low frequencies in peripheral blood. There was reportedly significant enrichment of clones that were disease-linked in matched ankylosing spondylitis synovial fluid.

Sequencing was done on a sample of blood, either unsorted or a sorted T cell fraction (not recorded which). The chain recombines TRBV11-1 with TRBJ1-5, with D possibly TRBD1 on 6 matching bases. The clonotype comes from a male donor with ankylosing spondylitis or in good health (not recorded which). The DNA for the CDR3 is TGTGCCAGCAGTAGAGGGGGGGGCATCCCTCCTAAAGAGGATCAGCCCCAGCATTTT. Its protein product is CASSRGGGIPPKEDQPQHF.